The 11 T cell receptor beta chains listed next were all sequenced from one sample in a study of cytomegalovirus exposure and HLA in healthy donors. 60 Vbeta and 13 Jbeta primers were used in PCR. The assay was immunoSEQ multiplex PCR, and TCRdb's table has in-frame clones only and misses some. The table records some 200,000 clones, 70% of them present only once. Source material: PBMCs. These receptors were taken from a middle-aged man in good health and CMV-seropositive.

This clone has more than one count but fewer than ten. This chain joins TRBV5-4 and TRBJ2-7, with D perhaps matching TRBD1 (7 bases). CDR3 length equals 14 residues. Germline loops: CDR1 SGHNT, CDR2 YYREEE (reference sequence). The V end lost 4 bases, the J end lost 2 bases, and 13 bases lay between the germline ends. This CDR3 is CASSTGDSPYEQYF. As DNA, the CDR3 is TGTGCCAGCAGCACGGGGGACAGCCCCTACGAGCAGTACTTC.

This clone has only a few counts. V gene TRBV5-6 combines with J gene TRBJ2-5; TRBD2 matches at 10 bases. V was clipped by 4 bases and J by 2 bases; unmatched bases: 11. Germline assignment: CDR1 SGHDT and CDR2 YYEEEE. CDR3 length: 17 amino acids. Here the CDR3 DNA reads TGTGCCAGCAGCGCGACCGCTAGCGGGGGTTTACAAGAGACCCAGTACTTC. This encodes CASSATASGGLQETQYF.

The rearrangement joins TRBV4-1 to TRBJ1-6; D is unclear. In germline, CDR1 is MGHRA, CDR2 YSYEKL. V was trimmed by 5 bases and J by 9 bases, leaving 17 bases between them. CDR3 size: 15 residues. CDR3 nucleotide sequence: TGCGCCAGCAGCTTCACAGCCGAAGTCCCTTCACCCCTCCACTTT. Translating gives CASSFTAEVPSPLHF.

This CDR3 reads CASSADRVSYGYTF. For the CDR3, the DNA is TGCGCCAGCAGCGCGGACAGGGTATCCTATGGCTACACCTTC. The chain carries TRBV5-1 and TRBJ1-2; TRBD1 aligns across 8 bases. There are 14 residues in the CDR3. Germline V gene data show CDR1 as SGHRS and CDR2 as YFSETQ. Trimming removed 4 bases from V and 4 bases from J; junction bases left unmatched: 6.

The chain uses TRBV29-1 and TRBJ2-1; 11 bases are a match to TRBD1. V lost 0 bases and J lost 3; bases outside the gene matches: 4. Looked up from germline, CDR1 is SQVTM and CDR2 is ANQGSEA. This CDR3 region has 16 residues. DNA for the CDR3: TGCAGCGTTGAAGACCAAGGGACAGGGGGCTACAATGAGCAGTTCTTC. Translating gives CSVEDQGTGGYNEQFF.

This clone was detected only a few times. This sequence joins TRBV9 and TRBJ2-5; TRBD1 might be the D (6 bases). The CDR3 covers 15 residues. Trimming took off 0 bases at V and 1 base at J, with 10 bases between the two ends. From germline, CDR1 is SGDLS and CDR2 YYNGEE. DNA of the CDR3: TGTGCCAGCAGCGTAGGGGGGCGAGTCCAAGAGACCCAGTACTTC. It encodes CASSVGGRVQETQYF.

The V call is TRBV2, the J call TRBJ2-5; D possibly corresponds to TRBD1 (5 bases). Germline CDR1 and CDR2: SNHLY and FYNNEI. Trimming pared 4 bases from V and 3 bases from J, leaving 12 bases between. The CDR3 has 14 residues. In nucleotides, the CDR3 is TGTGCCAGCAGTGTCAGGGTGGTCAAAGAGACCCAGTACTTC. Amino acids: CASSVRVVKETQYF.

The chain is built from TRBV7-2 and TRBJ1-3, with D unclear. V was cut by 2 bases and J by 0 bases, with 8 bases left in between. This CDR3 is 15 amino acids long. Germline V lookup: CDR1 SGHTA, CDR2 FQGNSA. The CDR3, as DNA: TGTGCCAGCAGCTTACAGGCCGACTCTGGAAACACCATATATTTT. The encoded protein is CASSLQADSGNTIYF.

The chain combines TRBV7-8 with TRBJ2-3; 9 bases are shared with TRBD2. This CDR3 spans 17 amino acids. J gave up 1 base and V 7 bases, and 12 bases lay outside the gene matches. Germline assignment: CDR1 SGHVS and CDR2 FQNEAQ. The CDR3 sequence: CASISGGVLVRTDTQYF. CDR3 coding DNA: TGTGCCAGCATTAGCGGGGGCGTCCTTGTTCGCACAGATACGCAGTATTTT.

V gene TRBV28 combines with J gene TRBJ2-7, with D possibly matching TRBD1 (5 bases). The V and J ends lost 10 bases and 2 bases respectively, with 18 bases between them. Germline V lookup: CDR1 MDHEN, CDR2 SYDVKM. The CDR3 runs 14 residues. This chain's CDR3 is CATIGANLAYEQYF. The CDR3 DNA reads TGTGCCACCATAGGGGCGAACCTCGCCTACGAGCAGTACTTC.

This sequence joins TRBV5-6 and TRBJ1-1; D is uncertain. CDR1 SGHDT and CDR2 YYEEEE come from the germline V gene. V was cut by 4 bases and J by 0 bases, with 19 bases left in between. The CDR3 runs to 17 residues. The DNA for the CDR3 is TGTGCCAGCAGCGCCGTCTATACCCCGGGGTTGAACACTGAAGCTTTCTTT. Its protein is CASSAVYTPGLNTEAFF.